This is a list of T cell receptor beta chains from one sample in a study of T cell changes during pregnancy in multiple sclerosis. Assay: immunoSEQ multiplex PCR; the TCRdb copy retains only in-frame clones and omits some. This table holds 85,000 to 120,000 clones, about 90% found once. The sequenced sample was peripheral blood, obtained before pregnancy. These receptors were obtained from a female donor with multiple sclerosis, enrolled in a pregnancy study. Each CDR3 is given with its conserved first and last residue. Fields, in order: D gene, J gene, V gene, clone size, CDR3 DNA, CDR3 protein. The D gene is left open where the match is weak. Size values are once, few and many counts, or a class for expanded clones, and some rows have none.

D: TRBD2
J: TRBJ2-5
V: TRBV5-1
size: -
DNA: TGCGCCAGCAGCCCCGTGGGGGGGGGTGCCGAGACCCAGTACTTC
CDR3: CASSPVGGGAETQYF

D: -
J: TRBJ2-7
V: TRBV7-6
size: -
DNA: TGTGCCAGCAGCTTAGATCCGGACGAGCAGTACTTC
CDR3: CASSLDPDEQYF

D: -
J: TRBJ2-7
V: TRBV30
size: -
DNA: TGTGCCTGGAGACGGTCTGGGGGCTTTTTGGAGCAGTACTTC
CDR3: CAWRRSGGFLEQYF

D: -
J: TRBJ1-1
V: TRBV7-8
size: -
DNA: TGTGCCAGCAGCTTAGAGGCCCAGCGGTTTGGGGTTAGAGCTTTCTTT
CDR3: CASSLEAQRFGVRAFF

D: -
J: TRBJ2-5
V: TRBV11-2
size: -
DNA: TGTGCCAGCAGCCACTGGGCCAGCGGAACACAGTACCAAGAGACCCAGTACTTC
CDR3: CASSHWASGTQYQETQYF

D: -
J: TRBJ2-1
V: TRBV7-9
size: once
DNA: TGTGCCAGCAGCTTTATCGGGCTAGCCCTGGGAGATGAGCAGTTCTTC
CDR3: CASSFIGLALGDEQFF

D: TRBD2
J: TRBJ2-1
V: TRBV4-1
size: -
DNA: TGCGCCAGCAGCCAAGGGACTAGAGCTACCTACAATGAGCAGTTCTTC
CDR3: CASSQGTRATYNEQFF

D: TRBD1
J: TRBJ2-7
V: TRBV28
size: -
DNA: TGTGCCAGCACAACCGGGACAGCCCCGTGGGAGCAGTACTTC
CDR3: CASTTGTAPWEQYF

D: -
J: TRBJ1-1
V: TRBV29-1
size: -
DNA: TGCAGCGTTGAAGCCCCCCCGGGGGGGTCCATGAACACTGAAGCTTTCTTT
CDR3: CSVEAPPGGSMNTEAFF

D: -
J: TRBJ2-1
V: TRBV2
size: -
DNA: TGTGCCAGCAGCGGGGGTCTATTCCATGAGCAGTTCTTC
CDR3: CASSGGLFHEQFF

D: -
J: TRBJ2-7
V: TRBV21-1
size: -
DNA: TGTGCCAGCAGCAGGTGGGACAGGGGGAACTACGAGCAGTACTTC
CDR3: CASSRWDRGNYEQYF

D: TRBD1
J: TRBJ2-3
V: TRBV4-3
size: -
DNA: TGCGCCAGCAGCCATCGAGAGACAGGGGCAAGTAGAGATACGCAGTATTTT
CDR3: CASSHRETGASRDTQYF

D: -
J: TRBJ1-2
V: TRBV7-2
size: once
DNA: TGTGCCAGCAGCCTCACACTACAACAGGGATCTAGTGGCTACACCTTC
CDR3: CASSLTLQQGSSGYTF

D: -
J: TRBJ2-1
V: TRBV5-1
size: -
DNA: TGCGCCAGCAGCCGTGGGGGGGTGGGACACTACAATGAGCAGTTCTTC
CDR3: CASSRGGVGHYNEQFF

D: -
J: TRBJ1-1
V: TRBV6-5
size: -
DNA: TGTGCCAGCAGCCCCATCGGGGGGATGAACACTGAAGCTTTCTTT
CDR3: CASSPIGGMNTEAFF

D: TRBD1
J: TRBJ2-1
V: TRBV7-9
size: -
DNA: TGTGCCAGCAGCGCCCGGACAGGGCTTAGGGGGAATGAGCAGTTCTTC
CDR3: CASSARTGLRGNEQFF

D: TRBD2
J: TRBJ2-3
V: TRBV6-6
size: -
DNA: TGTGCCAGCAGTTACAGACTAGCGGGAGATGCAGATACGCAGTATTTT
CDR3: CASSYRLAGDADTQYF

D: -
J: TRBJ2-7
V: TRBV20-1
size: -
DNA: TGCAGTGCTGCTAGGACTAACGAGCAGTACTTC
CDR3: CSAARTNEQYF

D: -
J: TRBJ2-7
V: TRBV28
size: -
DNA: TGTGCCAGCAGTTCGGTACAGATGCAGTACTTC
CDR3: CASSSVQMQYF

D: TRBD1
J: TRBJ1-4
V: TRBV7-2
size: -
DNA: TGTGCCAGCAGCTTCGGAGCCCGTAGGACAGGGTTGGGTGAAAAACTGTTTTTT
CDR3: CASSFGARRTGLGEKLFF

D: TRBD1
J: TRBJ2-1
V: TRBV7-3
size: -
DNA: TGTGCCAGCAGCTTCGGACAGGGGGCAGATGAGCAGTTCTTC
CDR3: CASSFGQGADEQFF

D: -
J: TRBJ1-1
V: TRBV27
size: -
DNA: TGTGCCAGCAGGGGAGTGGGGAGGGGCCGGGGGAACACTGAAGCTTTCTTT
CDR3: CASRGVGRGRGNTEAFF

D: -
J: TRBJ1-2
V: TRBV6-1
size: once
DNA: TGTGCCAGCAGTGAAGCGAACAGGAACTATGGCTACACCTTC
CDR3: CASSEANRNYGYTF

D: TRBD1
J: TRBJ1-1
V: TRBV11-3
size: -
DNA: TGTGCCAGCAGCCCGGGACAGGGCGTCACTGAAGCTTTCTTT
CDR3: CASSPGQGVTEAFF

D: -
J: TRBJ1-2
V: TRBV6-1
size: -
DNA: TGTGCCAGCAGTGAAGCGCTTCAGGGCAGGGGAACTGGCGGCTACACCTTC
CDR3: CASSEALQGRGTGGYTF

D: TRBD1
J: TRBJ1-2
V: TRBV5-1
size: -
DNA: TGCGCCAGCAGACACGACAGGGGTGATGGCTACACCTTC
CDR3: CASRHDRGDGYTF

D: -
J: TRBJ1-3
V: TRBV27
size: once
DNA: TGTGCCAGCAGGGACAGTTTCTCTGGAAACACCATATATTTT
CDR3: CASRDSFSGNTIYF

D: -
J: TRBJ1-4
V: TRBV11-2
size: -
DNA: TGTGCCAGCAGCTTAGATCGATGGGCAGCAACTAATGAAAAACTGTTTTTT
CDR3: CASSLDRWAATNEKLFF

D: TRBD2
J: TRBJ2-3
V: TRBV7-3
size: -
DNA: TGTGCCAGCAGGAATGGACTAGCGGCAGATACGCAGTATTTT
CDR3: CASRNGLAADTQYF

D: TRBD2
J: TRBJ2-7
V: TRBV9
size: -
DNA: TGTGCCAGCAGCGCCGGGACTAGCTCTTGGGAGCAGTACTTC
CDR3: CASSAGTSSWEQYF

D: TRBD1
J: TRBJ1-1
V: TRBV5-6
size: -
DNA: TGTGCCAGCAGCCCGGGACAGGGATTTACTGAAGCTTTCTTT
CDR3: CASSPGQGFTEAFF

D: -
J: TRBJ2-2
V: TRBV7-3
size: -
DNA: TGTGCCAGCAGCTTAAACGGCGGAGGCGGGGAGCTGTTTTTT
CDR3: CASSLNGGGGELFF

D: -
J: TRBJ1-5
V: TRBV2
size: few
DNA: TGTGCCAGCAGTGGAATGTTTAGCCAGCCCCAGCATTTT
CDR3: CASSGMFSQPQHF

D: TRBD1
J: TRBJ2-2
V: TRBV5-6
size: -
DNA: TGTGCCAGCAGCTTCTACCGGGACAGGGCTAAAACCGGGGAGCTGTTTTTT
CDR3: CASSFYRDRAKTGELFF

D: TRBD2
J: TRBJ2-3
V: TRBV28
size: -
DNA: TGTGCCAGCAGAAGAAGGACTAGGAACACAGATACGCAGTATTTT
CDR3: CASRRRTRNTDTQYF

D: TRBD2
J: TRBJ2-7
V: TRBV2
size: -
DNA: TGTGCCAGCAGTCGGACTAGCGGGGGCCCAACCTACGAGCAGTACTTC
CDR3: CASSRTSGGPTYEQYF

D: -
J: TRBJ2-3
V: TRBV7-9
size: -
DNA: TGTGCCAGCAGCTTAGTTCTGGGGGCAGGCACAGATACGCAGTATTTT
CDR3: CASSLVLGAGTDTQYF

D: TRBD2
J: TRBJ2-7
V: TRBV28
size: -
DNA: TGTGCCAGCAGACGCGGCCTAGCGGACTACGAGCAGTACTTC
CDR3: CASRRGLADYEQYF

D: -
J: TRBJ1-4
V: TRBV5-5
size: -
DNA: TGTGCCAGCAGCTTTCCCCCGAATGAAAAACTGTTTTTT
CDR3: CASSFPPNEKLFF

D: TRBD1
J: TRBJ2-1
V: TRBV28
size: -
DNA: TGTGCCAGCAGTTTAGAGGGGGCTGGAGCCTACAATGAGCAGTTCTTC
CDR3: CASSLEGAGAYNEQFF

D: TRBD1
J: TRBJ1-5
V: TRBV7-9
size: -
DNA: TGTGCCAGCAGCTTAGGGGACAGTGGCAATCAGCCCCAGCATTTT
CDR3: CASSLGDSGNQPQHF

D: TRBD1
J: TRBJ1-2
V: TRBV27
size: once
DNA: TGTGCCAGCAGCCCGGGACAGATAAACTATGGCTACACCTTC
CDR3: CASSPGQINYGYTF

D: TRBD2
J: TRBJ2-7
V: TRBV5-1
size: -
DNA: TGCGCCAGCAGCGCCGGGACTAGCGGGAGGGACTACGCCTACGAGCAGTACTTC
CDR3: CASSAGTSGRDYAYEQYF

D: -
J: TRBJ1-1
V: TRBV9
size: -
DNA: TGTGCCAGCAGCGTAGTCGGGGACACTGAAGCTTTCTTT
CDR3: CASSVVGDTEAFF

D: -
J: TRBJ2-7
V: TRBV5-6
size: once
DNA: TGTGCCAGCAGCTACAGGGCCTTCTACGAGCAGTACTTC
CDR3: CASSYRAFYEQYF

D: -
J: TRBJ2-7
V: TRBV14
size: -
DNA: TGTGCCAGCAGCCAAAACCCAGGGACTTTCTACGAGCAGTACTTC
CDR3: CASSQNPGTFYEQYF

D: TRBD1
J: TRBJ1-2
V: TRBV30
size: -
DNA: TGTGCCTGGGCGGGGCAGGGGGCCATCGGCTACACCTTC
CDR3: CAWAGQGAIGYTF

D: TRBD1
J: TRBJ2-5
V: TRBV5-4
size: -
DNA: TGTGCCAGCACCTGGACAGGGTCAGAGACCCAGTACTTC
CDR3: CASTWTGSETQYF

D: -
J: TRBJ1-2
V: TRBV28
size: -
DNA: TGTGCCAGCAGTTTATCGGGTCTATTAGGAGGAACCCCCTTCGGTGCCTATGGCTACACCTTC
CDR3: CASSLSGLLGGTPFGAYGYTF

D: TRBD2
J: TRBJ2-7
V: TRBV18
size: -
DNA: TGTGCCAGCTCACCCCGAAGCGGGGACGAGCAGTACTTC
CDR3: CASSPRSGDEQYF

D: -
J: TRBJ1-2
V: TRBV6-1
size: -
DNA: TGTGCCAGCAGTTCCGGTCGTTTCTATGGCTACACCTTC
CDR3: CASSSGRFYGYTF

D: TRBD1
J: TRBJ2-7
V: TRBV18
size: -
DNA: TGTGCCAGCTCAATTCGGGACAGGGGGCTGTACGAGCAGTACTTC
CDR3: CASSIRDRGLYEQYF

D: -
J: TRBJ1-2
V: TRBV25-1
size: -
DNA: TGTGCCAGCAGTGAGGGCAGCTACCCCTATGGCTACACCTTC
CDR3: CASSEGSYPYGYTF

D: TRBD1
J: TRBJ2-7
V: TRBV7-2
size: -
DNA: TGTGCCAGCAGTAAGGGACAGGGGTTTTACGAGCAGTACTTC
CDR3: CASSKGQGFYEQYF

D: -
J: TRBJ2-1
V: TRBV5-1
size: few
DNA: TGCGCCAGCAGCAGAGATACAGGTACAAATGAGCAGTTCTTC
CDR3: CASSRDTGTNEQFF

D: TRBD1
J: TRBJ1-4
V: TRBV29-1
size: -
DNA: TGCAGCGTTGAAGAGCAGACAGGGTCTGAAAAACTGTTTTTT
CDR3: CSVEEQTGSEKLFF

D: TRBD2
J: TRBJ2-1
V: TRBV18
size: -
DNA: TGTGCCAGCTCCACAGGGCTAGCGGGAGATGCTGAGCAGTTCTTC
CDR3: CASSTGLAGDAEQFF

D: -
J: TRBJ1-4
V: TRBV5-6
size: -
DNA: TGTGCCAGCAGCTTGGCCGGGCAGGGAAATGAAAAACTGTTTTTT
CDR3: CASSLAGQGNEKLFF

D: TRBD2
J: TRBJ2-7
V: TRBV7-2
size: -
DNA: TGTGCCAGCAGCTTACAGGCTAGCGGGTACGAGCAGTACTTC
CDR3: CASSLQASGYEQYF

D: TRBD1
J: TRBJ2-1
V: TRBV12-5
size: once
DNA: TGTGCTAGTGGTGATGGACAGGGTGTGTACAATGAGCAGTTCTTC
CDR3: CASGDGQGVYNEQFF